This note documents a single T cell receptor (beta chain) sequence. This entry belongs to a study of blood T cell repertoires in COVID-19. In the study overall: COVID-19 samples from acute and convalescent phases originated in the United States, Italy and Spain. In each case, the material was cDNA or gDNA derived from T cells, B-cell-depleted T cells, or PBMCs.

In the original workflow: Estimated nucleated cell counts came from reference gene primer amplification. This table comes from immunoSEQ multiplex PCR, and its TCRdb copy is limited to in-frame clones, with some not included. Clone size and the V and J calls come from that table; the DNA yielded D and trimming. The sample consists of 240,000 or so clones, 82% of them appearing once. The CDR3 has 13 residues. Losses at the gene ends were 8 bases for V and 9 bases for J; bases not matched to a gene: 4. Germline CDR1 is MNHNY and CDR2 is SVGAGI (reference sequence). The chain is built from TRBV6-6 and TRBJ1-6, with TRBD1 matching over 10 bases. Sequencing input: peripheral blood. The sequence derives from a woman aged 60-75 years with active or convalescent COVID-19. CDR3 DNA sequence: TGTGCCAGCGAAGGACAGGGGGTTTCACCCCTCCACTTT. Translating it yields CASEGQGVSPLHF.